This T cell receptor beta chain was captured by sequencing in a study of shared clonotypes between healthy human individuals. On this clone: The sample carries other DNA sequences with the same CDR3.

With 5 bases removed from V and 0 bases from J, the gap between germline ends came to 11 bases. The CDR3 is made up of 15 amino acids. CDR1 and CDR2 from the germline V gene are LNHDA and SQIVND (reference sequence). CD45RO-negative, CCR7-positively selected cells formed the naive CD8 fraction, excluding terminally differentiated effector memory CD45RA+ cells. The repertoire was sequenced with immunoSEQ multiplex PCR; TCRdb's copy has only in-frame clones and lacks some. The table has more than 2 million clones, about 94% seen once. Sequenced material: naive CD8+ T cells sorted from blood. This sequence originates from a man in his late teens or twenties in good health. This chain connects TRBV19 to TRBJ1-5; possibly TRBD1 for D (5 bases). The CDR3 nucleotides read TGTGCCAGTAGTCCCCGCGACAGTAGCAATCAGCCCCAGCATTTT. Residues: CASSPRDSSNQPQHF. Full variable domain (missing parts from reference TRBV19 and TRBJ1-5): DGGITQSPKYLFRKEGQNVTLSCEQNLNHDAMYWYRQDPGQGLRLIYYSQIVNDFQKGDIAEGYSVSREKKESFPLTVTSAQKNPTAFYLCASSPRDSSNQPQHFGDGTRLSIL.